Listed below are T cell receptor beta chains from one sample, sequenced in a study of blood T cell repertoires in COVID-19. Some clones are missing from TCRdb's copy, which holds only in-frame ones; the method was immunoSEQ multiplex PCR. Here the sample spans about 98,000 clones, over 70% being singletons. Specimen: peripheral blood. These receptors originate from a woman older than 75 with acute or convalescent COVID-19. Both conserved end residues are part of each CDR3. Each record gives: J gene, clone size, V gene, D gene, CDR3 protein, CDR3 DNA. A D gene is named only where the DNA matches it firmly. The size entry is marked missing in some rows and otherwise reads once, few, many or a size class.

TRBJ2-1	once	TRBV6-2/TRBV6-3	TRBD1	CASSFQTGGEAYNEQFF	TGTGCCAGCAGTTTCCAAACAGGGGGCGAGGCGTACAATGAGCAGTTCTTC
TRBJ1-4	-	TRBV27	-	CASSLNRVRDEKLFF	TGTGCCAGCAGCCTTAACAGGGTCAGGGATGAAAAACTGTTTTTT
TRBJ1-5	-	TRBV19	-	CASSPQGPQPQHF	TGTGCCAGTAGTCCCCAGGGGCCTCAGCCCCAGCATTTT
TRBJ1-1	-	TRBV5-1	-	CASSLGYRGQNTEAFF	TGCGCCAGCAGCTTGGGGTATCGGGGACAGAACACTGAAGCTTTCTTT
TRBJ2-7	-	TRBV20-1	TRBD1	CSATDRAGFGYEQYF	TGCAGTGCTACTGACAGGGCTGGGTTTGGCTACGAGCAGTACTTC
TRBJ2-3	-	TRBV6-5	TRBD2	CASRRTSGLTDTQYF	TGTGCCAGCAGGAGGACTAGCGGGCTTACAGATACGCAGTATTTT
TRBJ1-6	-	TRBV14	-	CASSPRGSLNSPLHF	TGTGCCAGCAGCCCAAGGGGGAGCCTTAATTCACCCCTCCACTTT
TRBJ2-5	-	TRBV7-9	TRBD2	CASSFGRTSGSQETQYF	TGTGCCAGCAGCTTTGGGAGGACTAGCGGGAGTCAAGAGACCCAGTACTTC
TRBJ1-6	-	TRBV6-5	-	CASSYSLTGNSPLHF	TGTGCCAGCAGTTACTCTCTGACTGGTAATTCACCCCTCCACTTT
TRBJ2-7	-	TRBV28	-	CASSYRREAYEQYF	TGTGCCAGCAGTTACCGTCGGGAAGCCTACGAGCAGTACTTC
TRBJ2-1	-	TRBV5-4	TRBD2	CASSPGTSGGNEQFF	TGTGCCAGCAGCCCGGGGACTAGCGGGGGGAATGAGCAGTTCTTC
TRBJ2-5	-	TRBV5-8	TRBD2	CASSSRGEGETQYF	TGTGCCAGCAGCTCCCGGGGGGAGGGAGAGACCCAGTACTTC
TRBJ1-4	-	TRBV6-5	TRBD1	CASRGTGGTEKLFF	TGTGCCAGCAGGGGGACAGGGGGCACTGAAAAACTGTTTTTT
TRBJ1-4	-	TRBV5-1	TRBD1	CASSWRETGTSTNEKLFF	TGCGCCAGCAGCTGGAGGGAGACAGGGACCTCAACTAATGAAAAACTGTTTTTT
TRBJ2-7	once	TRBV5-1	-	CASSLVRGPEYEQYF	TGCGCCAGCAGCTTGGTGCGGGGCCCGGAATACGAGCAGTACTTC
TRBJ1-5	-	TRBV6-2/TRBV6-3	-	CASSYVTENQPQHF	TGTGCCAGCAGTTACGTCACCGAGAATCAGCCCCAGCATTTT
TRBJ1-2	once	TRBV7-6	-	CASSIDSNYGYTF	TGTGCCAGCAGCATCGACAGCAACTATGGCTACACCTTC
TRBJ1-2	-	TRBV5-1	-	CASSLGGQAYGYTF	TGCGCCAGCAGCTTGGGGGGGCAGGCCTATGGCTACACCTTC
TRBJ1-4	once	TRBV2	-	CASREAGLFTEKLFF	TGTGCCAGCAGGGAGGCCGGGCTTTTCACTGAAAAACTGTTTTTT
TRBJ1-2	few	TRBV10-1	TRBD1	CASSEEWDRTYGYTF	TGCGCCAGCAGTGAAGAATGGGACAGAACCTATGGCTACACCTTC
TRBJ1-1	-	TRBV12-3/TRBV12-4	-	CASSSTADTEAFF	TGTGCCAGCAGTTCCACAGCCGACACTGAAGCTTTCTTT
TRBJ1-2	-	TRBV19	-	CASSIRTAYYGYTF	TGTGCCAGTAGTATTCGGACAGCTTACTATGGCTACACCTTC
TRBJ1-2	-	TRBV5-5	-	CASSLNSIYGYTF	TGTGCCAGCAGCTTGAATTCTATCTATGGCTACACCTTC
TRBJ2-3	few	TRBV4-3	TRBD1	CASSQTGGGTDTQYF	TGCGCCAGCAGCCAGACAGGGGGCGGCACAGATACGCAGTATTTT
TRBJ1-1	few	TRBV5-1	-	CASSSPGQSNTEAFF	TGCGCCAGCAGCTCCCCTGGACAGTCGAACACTGAAGCTTTCTTT
TRBJ1-2	-	TRBV27	TRBD1	CASSLAGDRYGYTF	TGTGCCAGCAGTTTAGCCGGGGACAGGTATGGCTACACCTTC
TRBJ2-3	-	TRBV6-5	TRBD2	CASSPRLAPTDTQYF	TGTGCCAGCAGTCCCCGACTAGCCCCCACAGATACGCAGTATTTT
TRBJ1-5	-	TRBV7-7	-	CASSSQGRLRQPQHF	TGTGCCAGCAGCTCACAAGGGAGGTTGAGGCAGCCCCAGCATTTT
TRBJ2-2	-	TRBV2	TRBD2	CASNPVGLAANTGELFF	TGTGCCAGCAACCCAGTTGGGCTAGCGGCCAACACCGGGGAGCTGTTTTTT
TRBJ2-5	-	TRBV27	TRBD1	CASSLNHRGAQETQYF	TGTGCCAGCAGTTTAAATCACAGGGGGGCACAAGAGACCCAGTACTTC
TRBJ2-7	-	TRBV28	-	CASSTSREQYF	TGTGCCAGCAGTACTAGCCGCGAGCAGTACTTC